What follows are 20 T cell receptor beta chains derived from one specimen sequenced in a study of human T cells and chemical hapten exposure. TCRdb processed the RACE reads anew with MiXCR; each CDR3 protein has one entry. Of approximately 260,000 distinct CDR3 sequences in the sample, 7.5% to 9% were seen once. Noted time point: pre-sensitization, week 0. Sample treatment: therapeutic diphenylcyclopropenone sensitization with weekly scalp DPC. The specimen was whole blood, collected in connection with sensitization to the hapten diphenylcyclopropenone (DPC). These receptors originate from a middle-aged woman with alopecia areata. Some clones in this sample may be carry-over from other donors' samples.

The sample holds many counts of this clonotype. The chain joins TRBV15 to TRBJ2-2; 9 positions agree with TRBD2. The trim removed 5 bases at V and 4 bases at J, leaving 8 bases unmatched. CDR1 is LNHNV and CDR2 is YYDKDF in the germline V gene (reference sequence). The length of the CDR3 is 16 residues. The CDR3 DNA follows: TGTGCCACCAGCCCTCAGCTAGCGGGATCCACCGGGGAGCTGTTTTTT. This sequence encodes CATSPQLAGSTGELFF.

This chain uses TRBV29-1 with TRBJ2-7; no clear D gene. The CDR3 has 11 residues. Germline V gene lookup returns CDR1 SQVTM and CDR2 ANQGSEA. Trimming pared 7 bases from V and 3 bases from J, leaving 10 bases between. The DNA of the CDR3 is TGCAGCGCACTCAGAGACTACGAGCAGTACTTC. Protein sequence: CSALRDYEQYF.

The V and J genes are TRBV20-1 and TRBJ2-3; D uncertain. The CDR3 has 11 residues. V was cut by 5 bases and J by 2 bases, with 5 bases left in between. Germline assignment: CDR1 DFQATT and CDR2 SNEGSKA (reference sequence). CDR3 DNA: TGCAGTGCTTCAGACACAGATACGCAGTATTTT. This translates into CSASDTDTQYF.

This clonotype was recorded at least ten times. The chain employs TRBV10-3 and TRBJ2-3; D is ambiguous. Germline V gene data show CDR1 as ENHRY and CDR2 as SYGVKD. The CDR3 extends over 15 amino acids. Trimming cost V 3 bases and J 0 bases, with 10 bases left between them. CDR3 region: CAISDKVTSTDTQYF. CDR3 DNA: TGTGCCATCAGTGATAAGGTTACCAGCACAGATACGCAGTATTTT.

This clonotype was found many times. This chain connects TRBV28 to TRBJ2-1; D perhaps matches TRBD2 (5 bases). The CDR3 is made up of 11 amino acids. The germline V gene has CDR1 MDHEN and CDR2 SYDVKM. Trimming took off 4 bases at V and 7 bases at J, with 5 bases between the two ends. DNA for the CDR3: TGTGCCAGCAGTTGGAGGAATGAGCAGTTCTTC. Encoded protein: CASSWRNEQFF.

This clonotype was seen ten or more times. The chain uses TRBV27 and TRBJ1-2; D is perhaps TRBD1 (6 bases). The ends were cut back, 3 bases at V and 8 bases at J, with 13 bases in the middle. The CDR3 consists of 13 residues. Germline-derived CDR1 and CDR2 are MNHEY and SMNVEV (reference sequence). CDR3 sequence (DNA): TGTGCCAGCAGTTTTACAGGGTCGGGCGGCTACACCTTC. Its translation: CASSFTGSGGYTF.

This rearrangement joins TRBV7-8 to TRBJ1-5; 7 bases map to TRBD1. The junction had 13 bases not matched to a gene; V was cut back by 1 base and J by 4 bases. From germline, CDR1 is SGHVS and CDR2 FQNEAQ. The CDR3 totals 18 residues. The CDR3: CASSLVRFGRGPNQPQHF. CDR3 DNA sequence: TGTGCCAGCAGCTTAGTAAGGTTCGGTAGGGGGCCTAATCAGCCCCAGCATTTT.

This clonotype has just a few counts. The chain employs TRBV3-1 and TRBJ2-1; TRBD1 or TRBD2 may be the D gene (5 bases each). The CDR3 has 16 amino acids. V gave up 2 bases and J gave up 5 bases, with 16 bases separating them. Germline V gene lookup returns CDR1 LGHDT and CDR2 YNNKEL (reference sequence). This CDR3 reads CASSQILTGRHNEQFF. The CDR3 DNA reads TGTGCCAGCAGCCAAATCTTGACGGGGCGACACAATGAGCAGTTCTTC.

This clonotype showed up just a few times. This chain links TRBV11-3 with TRBJ2-2, with a tentative D call TRBD2 (5 bases). The germline V gene encodes CDR1 SGHNT and CDR2 YENEEA. V lost 5 bases, J lost 4 bases, and 17 bases lay in between. This CDR3 is 16 amino acids long. CDR3: CASSTGISAGTGELFF. The CDR3 region has the DNA TGTGCCAGCAGCACCGGTATTAGCGCAGGCACCGGGGAGCTGTTTTTT. Filled out from reference TRBV11-3 and TRBJ2-2, the complete variable domain reads EAGVVQSPRYKIIEKKQPVAFWCNPISGHNTLYWYLQNLGQGPELLIRYENEEAVDDSQLPKDRFSAERLKGVDSTLKIQPAELGDSAVYLCASSTGISAGTGELFFGEGSRLTVL.

The gene calls are TRBV6-6 and TRBJ2-7; 8 bases line up with TRBD2. V lost 6 bases, J lost 2 bases, and 6 bases stayed unmatched. The CDR3 extends over 14 amino acids. Germline values: CDR1 MNHNY, CDR2 SVGAGI (reference sequence). CDR3 in amino acids: CASREAGATYEQYF. The DNA of the CDR3 is TGTGCCAGCAGGGAAGCGGGAGCGACCTACGAGCAGTACTTC.

This clonotype has a handful of counts. J is TRBJ1-2 and V is TRBV5-4; unclear D gene. Trimming stripped 1 base from V and 3 bases from J, with 13 bases between. The CDR3 spans 15 residues. Germline CDR1 is SGHNT and CDR2 is YYREEE (reference sequence). The CDR3 DNA reads TGTGCCAGCAGCTTGAGCAGTCGCGGGGACTATGGCTACACCTTC. Encoded protein: CASSLSSRGDYGYTF.

This clonotype was seen at least ten times. The V and J genes are TRBV7-2 and TRBJ2-2; no clear D. CDR3 length equals 17 residues. V was clipped by 1 base and J by 1 base, with 13 bases between them. Germline V gene sequence: CDR1 SGHTA, CDR2 FQGNSA. CDR3 residues: CASSLVMGLGNTGELFF. The CDR3 nucleotides are TGTGCCAGCAGCTTAGTAATGGGATTGGGGAACACCGGGGAGCTGTTTTTT. Full variable domain (remainder filled in from reference TRBV7-2 and TRBJ2-2): GAGVSQSPSNKVTEKGKDVELRCDPISGHTALYWYRQSLGQGLEFLIYFQGNSAPDKSGLPSDRFSAERTGGSVSTLTIQRTQQEDSAVYLCASSLVMGLGNTGELFFGEGSRLTVL.

Only a few counts were recorded for this clonotype. The J gene is TRBJ1-1, the V gene TRBV2, with TRBD1 matching 7 bases. This CDR3 has 14 amino acids. CDR1 is SNHLY and CDR2 is FYNNEI in the germline V gene. V lost 4 bases to trimming and J lost 5 bases; unmatched junction nucleotides: 7. The DNA for the CDR3 is TGTGCCAGCAGTGTCAGGGGGTCGGAGACTGAAGCTTTCTTT. This encodes CASSVRGSETEAFF.

This rearrangement joins TRBV5-1 to TRBJ2-1; no clear D. Germline loops: CDR1 SGHRS, CDR2 YFSETQ. This CDR3 spans 13 amino acids. Trimming cost V 3 bases and J 8 bases, with 12 bases left between them. The CDR3: CASSSLRTDEQFF. The CDR3 DNA follows: TGCGCCAGCAGCTCGTTACGTACTGATGAGCAGTTCTTC.

This clonotype was seen ten or more times. As DNA, the CDR3 is TGTGCCAGCTCACCAGAGCGGGAGTCTGAGCAGTTCTTC. This sequence encodes CASSPERESEQFF. The genes are TRBV18 and TRBJ2-1; 8 bases agree with TRBD2. The CDR3 loop spans 13 amino acids. Germline CDR1 KGHSH, CDR2 LQKENI. With V trimmed by 2 bases and J by 9 bases, 3 bases remained unmatched.

The table lists this clonotype with a few counts. The chain uses TRBV7-2 and TRBJ1-2, with 11 bases that match TRBD1. The CDR3 runs 16 residues. Germline CDR1 reads SGHTA; CDR2 reads FQGNSA. V lost 4 bases and J lost 6; bases outside the gene matches: 10. The CDR3 region is CASSSSWTGGRDGYTF. For the CDR3, the DNA is TGTGCCAGCAGCTCGTCTTGGACAGGGGGCCGGGATGGCTACACCTTC.

CDR3 residues: CASSMQPGRTYEQYF. CDR3 coding DNA: TGCGCCAGCAGCATGCAGCCGGGTCGCACCTACGAGCAGTACTTC. This chain connects TRBV5-1 to TRBJ2-7; the D is unclear. CDR1 and CDR2 from the germline V gene are SGHRS and YFSETQ. Trimming took 4 bases from V and 2 from J, leaving 16 bases between them. The CDR3 runs 15 residues.

In its sample, this clonotype was seen a few times. The chain links TRBV7-9 to TRBJ2-3; D ambiguous. The CDR3 consists of 12 residues. Per germline, CDR1 SEHNR and CDR2 FQNEAQ (reference sequence). V was cut by 8 bases and J by 3 bases, with 9 bases left in between. CDR3 DNA: TGTGCCAGCCGGGCTCTTACAGATACGCAGTATTTT. This encodes CASRALTDTQYF.

The chain couples TRBV7-2 to TRBJ1-2, with a possible D match to TRBD1 (6 bases). The CDR3 is made up of 15 amino acids. The V end was cut by 1 base, the J end by 4 bases, with 13 bases between. Per germline, CDR1 SGHTA and CDR2 FQGNSA. DNA for the CDR3: TGTGCCAGCAGCTTAGATGGGGGCCTGGGCTATGGCTACACCTTC. Translating gives CASSLDGGLGYGYTF. Full variable domain (remainder filled in from reference TRBV7-2 and TRBJ1-2): GAGVSQSPSNKVTEKGKDVELRCDPISGHTALYWYRQSLGQGLEFLIYFQGNSAPDKSGLPSDRFSAERTGGSVSTLTIQRTQQEDSAVYLCASSLDGGLGYGYTFGSGTRLTVV.

This clonotype was detected only a few times. The gene calls are TRBV6-2 or TRBV6-3 and TRBJ2-4; D unresolved. CDR3 length: 17 amino acids. Trimming cost V 4 bases and J 0 bases, with 16 bases left between them. Germline-derived CDR1 and CDR2 are MNHEY and SVGEGT. The CDR3 region is CASSSPDHFLAKNIQYF. As DNA, the CDR3 is TGTGCCAGCAGTTCTCCGGACCATTTTTTAGCCAAAAACATTCAGTACTTC.